The following is a T cell receptor (beta chain) sequence with its context. The antigen it recognizes is unknown. Base qualities are not provided; no much larger clone lies one nucleotide away. Sample time point, as interpreted from the label and publication: about 28 days (+/-7) after the second vaccine dose. The sample's treatment or condition label, decoded: meningococcal conjugate vaccine given as trial control. Vaccinee samples were obtained from the UK trials COV001 and COV002, which included a single-blind randomized controlled phase 2/3 trial of AZD1222 (ChAdOx1 nCoV-19) in healthy adults. For TCRbeta chain sequencing, PBMC samples from trial participants were taken at day 0 and at day 28 after the second dose. This entry comes from a study of T cell responses to AZD1222 COVID-19 vaccine (dated by TCRdb to about 2021). Regarding the complete study: A total of under 250 trial participants underwent TCR sequencing, of whom nearly 210 had received two doses of AZD1222 and approximately 25 had received two doses of the MenACWY control vaccine. Enrollment into the trials was organized by age into subgroups of 18-55, 56-69 and 70-plus years, and those subgroups contained roughly 150, 30 and 60 TCR-sequenced participants, respectively. Summary of the overall study and its limitations: Reportedly, almost half of the unique spike-specific TCRs recognized epitopes lying outside the regions that are mutated in the B.1.351 and B.1.1.7 variants. Spike-specific TCR breadth and depth rose significantly after two AZD1222 doses compared with day 0 and with MenACWY recipients. Participants were mostly white British and included more females than males, and it was suggested by the authors that clonal diversity may have been underestimated. CD4 TCRs associated with the vaccine covered the entire spike protein, and the dominant responses were in regions 160-218 and 743-854. Conclusions about previously exposed vaccinees are limited because only six or seven AZD1222 recipients were SARS-CoV-2 seropositive at baseline. In the small 56-69-year group, the increase in depth fell short of significance, most likely because of low power. Because no samples from the day 14 peak response were available, repertoires could be characterized only after the peak T cell response.

The CDR3 regions of human TCRbeta chains were subjected to immunosequencing. The published analysis was carried out like this. TCRs in the repertoires were matched against a reference library of SARS-CoV-2-specific TCRs that had been generated with the MIRA antigen-specificity platform. Breadth was defined as the fraction of unique TCRs that were SARS-CoV-2-associated. Depth was defined as the fraction of total T cells that were SARS-CoV-2-associated. Using the MIRA data, each spike-specific TCR was mapped to the spike region that the TCR reacts to and placed in a CD4 or CD8 class. Log10-transformed breadth and depth values were compared by one-way ANOVA with Sidak's multiple comparisons tests. Imported from immuneACCESS, the table was reduced by TCRdb to in-frame sequences with V and J called. These copies leave out some clones; in studies compared against another copy, an unresolved V gene accounts for under half, and the cause of the remainder is not known. That table furnishes V, J and clone size, whereas the DNA furnished D and trimming. This sample has some 190,000 clones in its table, and roughly 94% of those were observed once. Around 1.7% of the sample is held by the ten biggest clonotypes.

The sample in question was peripheral blood, obtained 28 days after the second dose of the MenACWY control vaccine. The sequence was obtained from an adult who received the MenACWY meningococcal vaccine as a control.

The DNA sequence is TGCGCCAGCAGCTTGGAACTGACAACCTACGAGCAGTACTTC. Protein translation: CASSLELTTYEQYF. The V and J genes are TRBV5-1 and TRBJ2-7; the D gene lacks a confident call. The CDR3 holds 14 amino acids from the cysteine to the phenylalanine. Just CDR3 DNA is preserved here, 42 bases in frame from base 1. CDR1 and CDR2 (SGHRS, YFSETQ) derive from the germline V gene. V drops 0 bases and J drops 2 bases, leaving 9 bases in between.